Each of the 3 T cell receptor beta chains below was sequenced from the same sample in a study of shared T cell receptors in the human thymus. Assay: immunoSEQ multiplex PCR; the TCRdb copy retains only in-frame clones and omits some. The sample lists more than 550,000 clones; approximately 83% were seen once. These records were also assigned to another study, of human thymus T cells.

The material sequenced was thymocytes. Every receptor here comes from a girl less than two years old with a congenital heart defect.

A note on this clone: Compared with germline, one end of the junction differs, possibly owing to a read error. This chain links TRBV7-2 with TRBJ1-6; 8 bases map to TRBD1. Germline V CDR1 and CDR2: SGHTA, FQGNSA. The length of the CDR3 is 11 residues. The DNA for the CDR3 is TGTGCCAGCAGCTTAGGGGACAGGAGCTACTTT. It yields the protein CASSLGDRSYF. Full variable domain (outside the CDR3, taken from reference TRBV7-2 and TRBJ1-6): GAGVSQSPSNKVTEKGKDVELRCDPISGHTALYWYRQSLGQGLEFLIYFQGNSAPDKSGLPSDRFSAERTGGSVSTLTIQRTQQEDSAVYLCASSLGDRSYFGNGTRLTVT.

This clone was observed a few times. The chain recombines TRBV5-1 with TRBJ2-5, with D possibly matching TRBD2 (6 bases). The ends were cut back, 0 bases at V and 5 bases at J, with 23 bases in the middle. Germline assignment: CDR1 SGHRS and CDR2 YFSETQ. The CDR3 extends over 18 amino acids. The CDR3 DNA reads as TGCGCCAGCAGCTTGGGGTGGGACTCCCACCCCGTCGGGGAGACCCAGTACTTC. Residues: CASSLGWDSHPVGETQYF.

The chain employs TRBV7-8 and TRBJ1-1; possibly TRBD1 for D (6 bases). CDR1 is SGHVS, CDR2 FQNEAQ, per germline. V dropped 3 bases and J dropped 2 bases, with 7 bases sitting between them. This CDR3 is built from 13 residues. The CDR3 reads CASSFRGNTEAFF. The DNA of the CDR3 is TGTGCCAGCAGCTTCAGGGGTAACACTGAAGCTTTCTTT.